The 25 T cell receptor beta chains presented below share a single source sample, sequenced in a study of blood T cell repertoires in COVID-19. Method: immunoSEQ multiplex PCR; TCRdb's copy keeps in-frame clones and lacks some. The repertoire holds about 190,000 clones, with approximately 90% as singletons. The sample taken for sequencing was peripheral blood. All receptors come from a man between 25 and 39 years old with acute or convalescent COVID-19.

The genes are TRBV7-9 and TRBJ2-7; maybe TRBD2 (7 bases). Trimming removed 9 bases at V and 9 bases at J, with 18 bases between. Germline V gives CDR1 SEHNR, CDR2 FQNEAQ (reference sequence). The CDR3 contains 12 residues. For the CDR3, the DNA is TGTGCCAGTACGGGGGGCCGCAGGGTGCAGTACTTC. Encoded protein: CASTGGRRVQYF.

The chain recombines TRBV9 with TRBJ2-6; D is undetermined. Trimming removed 3 bases from V and 0 bases from J, with 7 bases in between. CDR1 and CDR2 (germline): SGDLS, YYNGEE. CDR3 length: 15 residues. The CDR3 is CASSARVSGANVLTF. DNA for the CDR3: TGTGCCAGCAGCGCCCGAGTCTCTGGGGCCAACGTCCTGACTTTC.

This clone appeared once. The V and J genes are TRBV4-2 and TRBJ2-1; 10 bases align to TRBD1. The junction had 13 bases not matched to a gene; V was cut back by 1 base and J by 10 bases. Germline V gene data show CDR1 as LGHNA and CDR2 as YNFKEQ. The CDR3 length is 17 residues. As DNA, the CDR3 is TGTGCCAGCAGCCAAGTAGGGAGACAGGGGGCTGGAAGAGAGCAGTTCTTC. Translating gives CASSQVGRQGAGREQFF.

The chain combines TRBV5-4 with TRBJ2-2; a weak D match, TRBD2 (6 bases). Trimming removed 0 bases at V and 5 bases at J, with 14 bases between. There are 16 residues in the CDR3. Germline assignment: CDR1 SGHNT and CDR2 YYREEE (reference sequence). The CDR3: CASSLEAGQSTGELFF. CDR3 sequence (DNA): TGTGCCAGCAGCTTGGAGGCGGGGCAGAGTACCGGGGAGCTGTTTTTT.

The chain is built from TRBV5-1 and TRBJ1-2, with 11 positions matching TRBD1. With 4 bases clipped from V and 8 bases from J, the junction kept 10 bases outside the gene matches. The CDR3 sequence is 15 residues long. Germline CDR1 and CDR2: SGHRS and YFSETQ. The CDR3 nucleotides read TGCGCCAGCAGCATAGCCGGGACAGGGGGAGTCGGCTACACCTTC. Residues: CASSIAGTGGVGYTF. Full variable domain (remainder filled in from reference TRBV5-1 and TRBJ1-2): KAGVTQTPRYLIKTRGQQVTLSCSPISGHRSVSWYQQTPGQGLQFLFEYFSETQRNKGNFPGRFSGRQFSNSRSEMNVSTLELGDSALYLCASSIAGTGGVGYTFGSGTRLTVV.

The J gene is TRBJ1-4, the V gene TRBV29-1, with D possibly matching TRBD1 (6 bases). The CDR3 is 13 residues long. Germline assignment: CDR1 SQVTM and CDR2 ANQGSEA. Trimming pared 4 bases from V and 7 bases from J, leaving 13 bases between. The CDR3 sequence is CSVAGQWGEKLFF. CDR3 DNA: TGCAGCGTTGCAGGACAGTGGGGTGAAAAACTGTTTTTT.

The chain recombines TRBV25-1 with TRBJ2-3, with TRBD2 matching 8 bases. Germline CDR1 is MGHDK and CDR2 is SYGVNS. V shed 4 bases, J shed 2 bases, and the junction held 5 bases outside the gene matches. The CDR3 is made up of 15 amino acids. The CDR3 DNA reads as TGTGCCAGCAGTGGAACGGGAGGGGTCACAGATACGCAGTATTTT. The encoded protein is CASSGTGGVTDTQYF.

This chain connects TRBV11-3 to TRBJ2-3, with 15 bases aligning to TRBD2. The J segment lost 5 bases and the V segment lost 4 bases, leaving 4 bases of the junction unmatched. CDR3 length: 16 amino acids. Germline V lookup: CDR1 SGHNT, CDR2 YENEEA. The CDR3 DNA follows: TGTGCCAGCAGCTCCGGACTAGCGGGAGGGTTAGATACGCAGTATTTT. As protein: CASSSGLAGGLDTQYF.

The chain employs TRBV19 and TRBJ1-1, with TRBD1 matching 9 bases. V dropped 4 bases and J dropped 4; count of bases not matched to a gene: 10. Germline V CDR1 and CDR2: LNHDA, SQIVND (reference sequence). This CDR3 has 16 amino acids. The CDR3 nucleotides are TGTGCCAGTAGTAAGGGGACAGGGAGTCTGGCCACTGAAGCTTTCTTT. As protein: CASSKGTGSLATEAFF.

The chain employs TRBV28 and TRBJ2-1, with 8 bases identical to TRBD2. J gave up 0 bases and V 8 bases, and 3 bases lay outside the gene matches. Germline V gives CDR1 MDHEN, CDR2 SYDVKM. This CDR3 has 14 residues. For the CDR3, the DNA is TGTGCCAGCTACGGACTAGCCTCCTACAATGAGCAGTTCTTC. Its protein product is CASYGLASYNEQFF.

The gene calls are TRBV27 and TRBJ2-3, with 8 nucleotides matching TRBD1. Germline lookup yields CDR1 MNHEY and CDR2 SMNVEV (reference sequence). The CDR3 is 14 amino acids. Unmatched junction bases numbered 7, after V lost 7 bases and J lost 4 bases. DNA for the CDR3: TGTGCCAGCACCCCGACAGGGGACGCAGATACGCAGTATTTT. This sequence encodes CASTPTGDADTQYF.

This clone appeared once. The gene calls are TRBV9 and TRBJ2-2; TRBD1 might be the D (6 bases). This CDR3 has 22 amino acids. Trimming took 0 bases from V and 0 from J, leaving 27 bases between them. Germline values: CDR1 SGDLS, CDR2 YYNGEE. Here the CDR3 reads CASSVATELEAPRGTNTGELFF. The CDR3 DNA is TGTGCCAGCAGCGTAGCTACGGAGTTGGAGGCTCCGAGGGGGACGAACACCGGGGAGCTGTTTTTT.

The chain carries TRBV9 and TRBJ2-3; D not resolved. V lost 4 bases and J 3 bases, leaving 9 bases between the germline ends. Per the germline V gene, CDR1 is SGDLS and CDR2 is YYNGEE. This CDR3 spans 13 amino acids. DNA for the CDR3: TGTGCCAGCAGCCCCCAGACTACAGATACGCAGTATTTT. It yields the protein CASSPQTTDTQYF. The full variable domain, in which reference TRBV9 and TRBJ2-3 provide the parts outside the CDR3, is DSGVTQTPKHLITATGQRVTLRCSPRSGDLSVYWYQQSLDQGLQFLIQYYNGEERAKGNILERFSAQQFPDLHSELNLSSLELGDSALYFCASSPQTTDTQYFGPGTRLTVL.

The genes are TRBV6-6 and TRBJ2-2; a weak D match, TRBD1 (5 bases). The germline V gene has CDR1 MNHNY and CDR2 SVGAGI (reference sequence). The CDR3 has 15 residues. Trimming removed 6 bases at V and 2 bases at J, with 13 bases between. The CDR3 reads CASSNTRENTGELFF. The CDR3 DNA follows: TGTGCCAGCAGCAACACCAGGGAAAACACCGGGGAGCTGTTTTTT.

This chain uses TRBV28 with TRBJ2-7; TRBD1 aligns across 9 bases. The CDR3 spans 15 residues. The junction had 10 bases not matched to a gene; V was cut back by 7 bases and J by 3 bases. The V gene's germline CDR1 is MDHEN and CDR2 SYDVKM. For the CDR3, the DNA is TGTGCCAGCACCGACGGCACAGGGGGCCACTACGAGCAGTACTTC. Amino acid sequence: CASTDGTGGHYEQYF.

The V gene is TRBV6-1, the J gene TRBJ2-7; 8 bases are shared with TRBD2. This CDR3 contains 14 residues. Looked up from germline, CDR1 is MNHNS and CDR2 is SASEGT. Trimming removed 3 bases from V and 2 bases from J; junction bases left unmatched: 3. For the CDR3, the DNA is TGTGCCAGCAGTGATTCGGGGGGGCCCTACGAGCAGTACTTC. This codes for CASSDSGGPYEQYF.

The rearrangement joins TRBV5-1 to TRBJ1-4, with D unresolved. Germline CDR1 SGHRS, CDR2 YFSETQ. V lost 4 bases and J 7 bases, leaving 17 bases between the germline ends. The CDR3 is 15 amino acids. The CDR3 protein is CASSPEISRSEKLFF. In DNA, the CDR3 is TGCGCCAGCAGCCCCGAAATTTCTCGGTCTGAAAAACTGTTTTTT.

The chain has TRBV19 and TRBJ1-5, with D tentatively TRBD1 (5 bases). Trimming took 1 base from V and 5 from J, leaving 15 bases between them. In germline, CDR1 is LNHDA, CDR2 SQIVND (reference sequence). This CDR3 contains 16 residues. For the CDR3, the DNA is TGTGCCAGTAGTATAGGTCCCAGGGCCCCCTATCAGCCCCAGCATTTT. Translating gives CASSIGPRAPYQPQHF. The full variable domain, rest sourced from reference TRBV19 and TRBJ1-5, is DGGITQSPKYLFRKEGQNVTLSCEQNLNHDAMYWYRQDPGQGLRLIYYSQIVNDFQKGDIAEGYSVSREKKESFPLTVTSAQKNPTAFYLCASSIGPRAPYQPQHFGDGTRLSIL.

The rearrangement joins TRBV11-2 to TRBJ2-7; 10 bases line up with TRBD1. The CDR3 loop spans 16 amino acids. The germline gives CDR1 SGHAT, CDR2 FQNNGV. Trimming removed 2 bases from V and 4 bases from J; junction bases left unmatched: 8. CDR3 nucleotides: TGTGCCAGCAGCTTATCGTCGACAGGGGGCAGGTACGAGCAGTACTTC. Residues: CASSLSSTGGRYEQYF.

The rearrangement links TRBV5-1 to TRBJ2-1, with TRBD1 as a possible D gene (6 bases). V was trimmed by 6 bases and J by 6 bases, leaving 19 bases between them. The CDR3 sequence is 15 residues long. Germline V lookup: CDR1 SGHRS, CDR2 YFSETQ. Here the CDR3 reads CASNQGNLPVNEQFF. The CDR3 DNA reads TGCGCCAGCAACCAGGGGAATCTTCCCGTCAATGAGCAGTTCTTC.

The V and J genes are TRBV19 and TRBJ2-2; 12 bases match TRBD2. In germline, CDR1 is LNHDA, CDR2 SQIVND (reference sequence). V lost 3 bases to trimming and J lost 6 bases; unmatched junction nucleotides: 2. This CDR3 contains 15 residues. As DNA, the CDR3 is TGTGCCAGTAGTATGACTAGCGGGGGAGCCGGGGAGCTGTTTTTT. Translating gives CASSMTSGGAGELFF.

The V call is TRBV3-1 (or the pseudogene TRBV3-2), the J call TRBJ1-5, with D perhaps matching TRBD1 (6 bases). Per the germline V gene, CDR1 is LGHDT and CDR2 is YNNKEL (reference sequence). The length of the CDR3 is 17 residues. Trimming cost V 0 bases and J 4 bases, with 16 bases left between them. The CDR3 DNA reads TGTGCCAGCAGCCAAGATGTAACGGGACACCTTAATCAGCCCCAGCATTTT. Translation: CASSQDVTGHLNQPQHF.

V usage is TRBV6-5 and J usage is TRBJ1-4; D remains ambiguous. The CDR3 is 15 residues long. Germline CDR1 MNHEY, CDR2 SVGAGI. The germline V and J ends were trimmed by 5 bases and 7 bases, with 17 bases remaining between them. The CDR3 loop reads CASSLHAEVFEKLFF. The CDR3 DNA follows: TGTGCCAGCAGTCTGCATGCGGAGGTGTTTGAAAAACTGTTTTTT.

The rearrangement joins TRBV6-5 to TRBJ2-7; possibly TRBD1 for D (5 bases). V was trimmed by 7 bases and J by 4 bases, leaving 14 bases between them. This CDR3 has 13 amino acids. Germline V gene data show CDR1 as MNHEY and CDR2 as SVGAGI. CDR3 DNA sequence: TGTGCCAGCATCGTGGCAGGGCTGTACGAGCAGTACTTC. Translating gives CASIVAGLYEQYF.

This chain joins TRBV11-3 and TRBJ2-1; 9 bases are a match to TRBD1. With 0 bases clipped from V and 8 bases from J, the junction kept 5 bases outside the gene matches. Germline-derived CDR1 and CDR2 are SGHNT and YENEEA. This CDR3 has 15 residues. CDR3 protein: CASSLEGQGIHEQFF. The CDR3 bases are TGTGCCAGCAGCTTAGAGGGACAGGGAATACATGAGCAGTTCTTC.